Here is one T cell receptor beta chain with its context. This same CDR3 is encoded by further DNA sequences in the sample. As processed by the authors: Amplification from reference gene primers served as the basis for estimated nucleated cell counts. Method: immunoSEQ multiplex PCR; TCRdb's copy keeps in-frame clones and lacks some. D and trimming were read from the DNA, whereas the V and J calls and clone size are those reported in that table. In the table there are about 100,000 clones, roughly 92% of which are singletons. This entry belongs to a study of blood T cell repertoires in COVID-19. Study context: From the United States, Italy and Spain came samples of acute and convalescent COVID-19. T cells, B-cell-depleted T cells, or PBMCs supplied cDNA or gDNA.

This clonotype originated in a man aged 45-65 years with active COVID-19. The material sequenced was peripheral blood.

The CDR3 coding sequence is TGTGCCAGCAGCCCTAGCACAGATACGCAGTATTTT. Translated: CASSPSTDTQYF. The J gene is TRBJ2-3, the V gene TRBV11-2, with no clear D. Germline loops: CDR1 SGHAT, CDR2 FQNNGV. The CDR3 loop spans 12 amino acids. Trimming shortened V by 5 bases and J by 0 bases, and 3 bases separated the two germline ends. Full variable domain (missing parts from reference TRBV11-2 and TRBJ2-3): EAGVAQSPRYKIIEKRQSVAFWCNPISGHATLYWYQQILGQGPKLLIQFQNNGVVDDSQLPKDRFSAERLKGVDSTLKIQPAKLEDSAVYLCASSPSTDTQYFGPGTRLTVL.